This T cell receptor beta chain was captured in a study of T cell responses to AZD1222 COVID-19 vaccine (TCRdb year 2021). About the investigation overall: Because spike-specific TCR depth and breadth did not differ between the two schedules, AZD1222 recipients who got a second dose at roughly 4 weeks were pooled with those who got a second dose at roughly 12 weeks. A total of about 230 trial participants underwent TCR sequencing, of whom 207 received two doses of AZD1222 and about 25 received two doses of the MenACWY control vaccine. Trial participants were enrolled by age into subgroups of 18-55, 56-69 and 70-plus years, and approximately 150, 30 and 60 TCR-sequenced participants, respectively, were included in these subgroups.

General study outcomes and caveats: Because no day 14 peak-response samples were available, repertoires were characterized only after the peak T cell response. Participants were mostly white British, with more females than males. The authors suggested clonal diversity may have been underestimated. Nearly half of unique spike-specific TCRs reportedly recognized epitopes outside regions mutated in the B.1.351 and B.1.1.7 variants. The whole spike protein was spanned by vaccine-associated CD4 TCRs, and dominant responses were seen in regions 160-218 and 743-854. The 56-69-year group was small, and its depth increase did not reach significance, likely because of low power. Conclusions about previously exposed vaccinees were limited because only 5 or 6 AZD1222 recipients were SARS-CoV-2 seropositive at baseline. After two AZD1222 doses, both the breadth and the depth of spike-specific TCRs were significantly higher than at day 0 and than in MenACWY recipients.

The CDR3 covers 15 residues, taking in both the cysteine and the phenylalanine. Kept here is only the CDR3 DNA, which spans 45 bases and is read in frame from base 1. The germline V gene encodes CDR1 MNHEY and CDR2 SMNVEV (reference sequence). The germline ends are 18 bases apart after V is trimmed by 4 bases and J by 8 bases. The time point label, as the study defines it: baseline before first vaccination. Vaccinee samples were obtained from the UK trials COV001 and COV002, which included a single-blind randomized controlled phase 2/3 trial of AZD1222 (ChAdOx1 nCoV-19) in healthy adults. Trial participant PBMC samples were collected at day 0 and day 28 after the second dose for TCRbeta chain sequencing. The CDR3 regions of human TCRbeta chains were analyzed by immunosequencing. Concerning the study's data processing: TCRs in the repertoires were matched against a reference library of SARS-CoV-2-specific TCRs that had been generated with the MIRA antigen-specificity platform. Breadth meant the fraction of unique TCRs that were SARS-CoV-2-associated, whereas depth meant the fraction of total T cells that were SARS-CoV-2-associated. Using the MIRA data, each spike-specific TCR was mapped to the spike region that the TCR reacts to and placed in a CD4 or CD8 class. Log10-transformed breadth and depth values were compared by one-way ANOVA with Sidak's multiple comparisons tests. The table comes from immuneACCESS by way of TCRdb, which keeps in-frame sequences with V and J called. Part of the clones is missing from these tables; in studies checked, under half for an unresolved V gene and the rest for unknown reasons. Clonal size and the V and J genes are those of that table, whereas D and trimming came from the DNA. The sample table contains about 140,000 clones; only one count was recorded for roughly 89% of them. The top ten clones comprise just over 5.5% of the sample.

This clone was detected only once. Its cognate antigen has yet to be identified. No much larger clone exists at a distance of one base, and base qualities are not known. Sequencing used peripheral blood, obtained on day 0 of AZD1222 vaccination. The V and J segments used are TRBV27 and TRBJ2-1, with an unclear D gene assignment. The source of this sequence is an adult in good health. Here is the DNA: TGTGCCAGCAGTTGGAGAGGTACGACGGTTTATGAGCAGTTCTTC. Its translation reads: CASSWRGTTVYEQFF.